One sample yielded the 20 T cell receptor beta chains listed below, sequenced in a study of blood T cell repertoires in COVID-19. Clones were sequenced by immunoSEQ multiplex PCR, and TCRdb holds only the in-frame ones, with some missing. The table lists some 73,000 clones, 75% to 90% of them singletons, with 6% to 6.5% in the top ten. The specimen sequenced was peripheral blood. The receptor source for this set is a man of 80 years or more with COVID-19, enrolled during active disease.

The CDR3 sequence: CASSLVLQAELFF. CDR3 DNA sequence: TGTGCCAGCAGCTTAGTCTTACAGGCTGAGCTGTTTTTT. The chain couples TRBV11-2 to TRBJ2-2; D possibly corresponds to TRBD1 (5 bases). Per germline, CDR1 SGHAT and CDR2 FQNNGV. Trimming removed 1 base at V and 11 bases at J, with 11 bases between. This CDR3 is 13 amino acids long.

The V call is TRBV7-9, the J call TRBJ1-2; perhaps TRBD1 as D (5 bases). This CDR3 is built from 14 residues. Trimming stripped 1 base from V and 5 bases from J, with 11 bases between. Per the germline V gene, CDR1 is SEHNR and CDR2 is FQNEAQ (reference sequence). The DNA of the CDR3 is TGTGCCAGCAGCTTAGTGGGGACTGGGTATGGCTACACCTTC. Translating it yields CASSLVGTGYGYTF.

The chain combines TRBV11-2 with TRBJ2-7, with TRBD1 identical over 12 bases. Germline-derived CDR1 and CDR2 are SGHAT and FQNNGV. The CDR3 loop spans 18 amino acids. The trim removed 5 bases at V and 2 bases at J, leaving 13 bases unmatched. The CDR3 protein is CASSHAPGQGARAYEQYF. The CDR3 DNA reads as TGTGCCAGCAGCCATGCTCCGGGACAGGGGGCGCGAGCCTACGAGCAGTACTTC.

J is TRBJ1-4 and V is TRBV2; D is uncertain. The CDR3 covers 14 residues. CDR1 is SNHLY and CDR2 is FYNNEI in the germline V gene. V was trimmed by 0 bases and J by 4 bases, leaving 6 bases between them. The CDR3 loop is CASSEAPYNEKLFF. The DNA of the CDR3 is TGTGCCAGCAGTGAAGCTCCCTATAATGAAAAACTGTTTTTT. Supplemented by reference TRBV2 and TRBJ1-4, the full variable domain reads EPEVTQTPSHQVTQMGQEVILRCVPISNHLYFYWYRQILGQKVEFLVSFYNNEISEKSEIFDDQFSVERPDGSNFTLKIRSTKLEDSAMYFCASSEAPYNEKLFFGSGTQLSVL.

CDR3 sequence (DNA): TGTGCCAGCAGCTTCGCGCCTGGAAACACCATATATTTT. Encoded protein: CASSFAPGNTIYF. The chain uses TRBV7-9 and TRBJ1-3; D gene unclear. The germline V and J ends were trimmed by 3 bases and 2 bases, with 5 bases remaining between them. The CDR3 sequence is 13 residues long. Germline V gene data show CDR1 as SEHNR and CDR2 as FQNEAQ (reference sequence). The whole variable domain, remainder taken from reference TRBV7-9 and TRBJ1-3, is DTGVSQNPRHKITKRGQNVTFRCDPISEHNRLYWYRQTLGQGPEFLTYFQNEAQLEKSRLLSDRFSAERPKGSFSTLEIQRTEQGDSAMYLCASSFAPGNTIYFGEGSWLTVV.

In this sample, this clone turned up once. V is TRBV11-3 and J is TRBJ2-7; 12 bases agree with TRBD2. There are 18 residues in the CDR3. J gave up 4 bases and V 4 bases, and 14 bases lay outside the gene matches. Germline CDR1 and CDR2: SGHNT and YENEEA. This CDR3 is CASSSAFTSGGPWYEQYF. CDR3 nucleotides: TGTGCCAGCAGCTCCGCCTTCACTAGCGGGGGGCCGTGGTACGAGCAGTACTTC.

This sequence joins TRBV7-9 and TRBJ2-7, with TRBD1 matching 7 bases. This CDR3 spans 13 amino acids. Trimming at V came to 3 bases and at J to 3 bases, leaving 2 bases not matched to a gene. Germline-derived CDR1 and CDR2 are SEHNR and FQNEAQ (reference sequence). The CDR3 loop reads CASSFRQGYEQYF. Written as DNA, the CDR3 is TGTGCCAGCAGCTTCCGACAGGGCTACGAGCAGTACTTC. The full variable domain, its missing parts supplied by reference TRBV7-9 and TRBJ2-7, is DTGVSQNPRHKITKRGQNVTFRCDPISEHNRLYWYRQTLGQGPEFLTYFQNEAQLEKSRLLSDRFSAERPKGSFSTLEIQRTEQGDSAMYLCASSFRQGYEQYFGPGTRLTVT.

The rearrangement links TRBV19 to TRBJ2-3; D is uncertain. Germline CDR1 reads LNHDA; CDR2 reads SQIVND (reference sequence). The CDR3 length is 13 residues. The V end was cut by 2 bases, the J end by 1 base, with 4 bases between. This CDR3 reads CASSIQGTDTQYF. CDR3 in DNA: TGTGCCAGTAGTATACAGGGCACAGATACGCAGTATTTT.

The CDR3 nucleotides read TGTGCCAGCAGCTTAGGAGGTTGGGAGGACTTAAACACTGAAGCTTTCTTT. It codes for CASSLGGWEDLNTEAFF. V is TRBV11-2 and J is TRBJ1-1; no reliable D call. The CDR3 has 17 residues. CDR1 and CDR2 (germline): SGHAT, FQNNGV. Deletions cut 1 base from V and 2 bases from J, with 17 bases between.

This clone was observed once. The genes are TRBV27 and TRBJ1-1, with 8 bases fitting TRBD1. Germline CDR1 and CDR2: MNHEY and SMNVEV (reference sequence). This CDR3 is built from 16 residues. The ends lost 3 bases at V and 1 base at J; junction bases unmatched: 7. CDR3 bases: TGTGCCAGCAGTTTGTGGCCAGGGGGCAAGAACACTGAAGCTTTCTTT. This translates into CASSLWPGGKNTEAFF.

The V call is TRBV3-1 (or the pseudogene TRBV3-2), the J call TRBJ1-1; D may be TRBD1 (6 bases). CDR3 length: 15 residues. V was trimmed by 0 bases and J by 4 bases, leaving 12 bases between them. Germline CDR1 reads LGHDT; CDR2 reads YNNKEL (reference sequence). The CDR3 region is CASSQDSGQTTEAFF. CDR3 in DNA: TGTGCCAGCAGCCAAGATTCAGGACAGACCACTGAAGCTTTCTTT.

The V gene is TRBV29-1, the J gene TRBJ2-5; no clear D gene. V was shortened by 5 bases and J by 4 bases, with 11 bases between the two germline ends. Germline CDR1 is SQVTM and CDR2 is ANQGSEA. The CDR3 contains 12 residues. CDR3 region: CSVFGLVETQYF. DNA for the CDR3: TGCAGCGTTTTTGGCCTAGTAGAGACCCAGTACTTC.

V and J are TRBV12-3 or TRBV12-4 and TRBJ1-4; D remains unclear. CDR3 length: 13 residues. The V gene lost 1 base and the J gene lost 8 bases, with 8 bases spanning the gap. CDR3 sequence: CASSLGQGEKLFF. CDR3 nucleotide sequence: TGTGCCAGCAGTTTAGGACAAGGAGAAAAACTGTTTTTT.

This chain connects TRBV5-6 to TRBJ2-7, with 7 bases aligning to TRBD2. The CDR3 spans 16 residues. Germline CDR1 is SGHDT and CDR2 is YYEEEE. J gave up 3 bases and V 4 bases, and 13 bases lay outside the gene matches. This CDR3 reads CASSTPLAAQYYEQYF. Here the CDR3 DNA reads TGTGCCAGCAGCACACCGCTAGCGGCACAATACTACGAGCAGTACTTC.

This chain connects TRBV5-8 to TRBJ2-3; the D gene is possibly TRBD2 (7 bases). CDR1 and CDR2 (germline): SGHTS, YDEGEE. This CDR3 has 19 amino acids. V lost 6 bases to trimming and J lost 2 bases, with 28 bases between them. In nucleotides, the CDR3 is TGTGCCAGCACTCCAGGGGAGGGGTCCTTCACAATCCTCACAGATACGCAGTATTTT. Its protein is CASTPGEGSFTILTDTQYF.

The V gene is TRBV6-1, the J gene TRBJ1-1, with D perhaps matching TRBD1 (6 bases). V lost 6 bases and J 1 base, leaving 9 bases between the germline ends. This CDR3 comprises 13 residues. The germline V gene encodes CDR1 MNHNS and CDR2 SASEGT. This chain's CDR3 is CASRTGQNTEAFF. The CDR3 DNA reads as TGTGCCAGCAGAACGGGACAGAACACTGAAGCTTTCTTT.

The V and J genes are TRBV9 and TRBJ1-1; D remains ambiguous. The germline gives CDR1 SGDLS, CDR2 YYNGEE. This CDR3 region has 13 residues. Trimming cost V 4 bases and J 6 bases, with 13 bases left between them. CDR3 nucleotide sequence: TGTGCCAGCAGCCCCCGAGGCAGAGCTGAAGCTTTCTTT. It yields the protein CASSPRGRAEAFF.

This sequence joins TRBV5-4 and TRBJ2-3; D is ambiguous. The CDR3 is made up of 13 amino acids. CDR1 is SGHNT and CDR2 is YYREEE in the germline V gene (reference sequence). Trimming pared 0 bases from V and 6 bases from J, leaving 8 bases between. The CDR3 DNA follows: TGTGCCAGCAGCTTGGACAGTCCCGATACGCAGTATTTT. Translation gives CASSLDSPDTQYF. The full variable domain, completed using reference TRBV5-4 and TRBJ2-3, is ETGVTQSPTHLIKTRGQQVTLRCSSQSGHNTVSWYQQALGQGPQFIFQYYREEENGRGNFPPRFSGLQFPNYSSELNVNALELDDSALYLCASSLDSPDTQYFGPGTRLTVL.

V gene TRBV5-6 combines with J gene TRBJ1-5, with no clear D. Germline-derived CDR1 and CDR2 are SGHDT and YYEEEE. The CDR3 runs to 15 residues. With 3 bases removed from V and 7 bases from J, the gap between germline ends came to 17 bases. The CDR3: CASSSAPGTSQPQHF. The CDR3 DNA is TGTGCCAGCAGCTCGGCCCCGGGTACGAGCCAGCCCCAGCATTTT. The whole variable domain, remainder taken from reference TRBV5-6 and TRBJ1-5, is DAGVTQSPTHLIKTRGQQVTLRCSPKSGHDTVSWYQQALGQGPQFIFQYYEEEERQRGNFPDRFSGHQFPNYSSELNVNALLLGDSALYLCASSSAPGTSQPQHFGDGTRLSIL.

The genes are TRBV19 and TRBJ1-2; D may be TRBD1 (5 bases). This CDR3 is built from 14 residues. V lost 6 bases and J lost 0, with 11 bases in between. Germline V gene sequence: CDR1 LNHDA, CDR2 SQIVND (reference sequence). CDR3 loop: CASRIPGANYGYTF. The CDR3 DNA is TGTGCCAGTAGGATCCCGGGGGCTAACTATGGCTACACCTTC.